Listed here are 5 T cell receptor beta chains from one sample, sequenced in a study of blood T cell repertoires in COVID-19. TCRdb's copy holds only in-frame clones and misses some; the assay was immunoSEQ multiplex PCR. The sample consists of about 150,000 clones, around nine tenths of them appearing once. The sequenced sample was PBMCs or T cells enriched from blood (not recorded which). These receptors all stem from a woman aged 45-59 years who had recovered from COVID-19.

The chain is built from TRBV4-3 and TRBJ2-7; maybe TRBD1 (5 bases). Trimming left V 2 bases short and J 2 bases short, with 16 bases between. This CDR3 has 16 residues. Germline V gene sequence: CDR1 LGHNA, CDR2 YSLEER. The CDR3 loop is CASSQLRQPDTYEQYF. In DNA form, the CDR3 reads TGCGCCAGCAGCCAACTCAGACAGCCAGATACCTACGAGCAGTACTTC.

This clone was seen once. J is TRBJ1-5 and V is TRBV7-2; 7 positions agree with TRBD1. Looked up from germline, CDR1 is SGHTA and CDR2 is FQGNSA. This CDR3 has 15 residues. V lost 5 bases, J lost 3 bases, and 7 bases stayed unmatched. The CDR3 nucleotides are TGTGCCAGCAGCCCAACCACAGGGGACAATCAGCCCCAGCATTTT. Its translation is CASSPTTGDNQPQHF.

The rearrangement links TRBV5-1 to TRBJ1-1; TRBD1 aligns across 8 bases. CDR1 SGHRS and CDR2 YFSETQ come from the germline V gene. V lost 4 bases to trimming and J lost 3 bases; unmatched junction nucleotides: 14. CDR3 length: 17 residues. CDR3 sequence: CASSPPRGRGPDTEAFF. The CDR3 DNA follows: TGCGCCAGCAGCCCCCCAAGGGGCAGGGGGCCGGACACTGAAGCTTTCTTT.

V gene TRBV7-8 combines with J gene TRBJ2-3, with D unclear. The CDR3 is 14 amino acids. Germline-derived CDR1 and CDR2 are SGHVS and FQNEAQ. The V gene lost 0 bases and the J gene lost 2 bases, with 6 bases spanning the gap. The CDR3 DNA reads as TGTGCCAGCAGCTTAGCCACAGTCACAGATACGCAGTATTTT. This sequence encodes CASSLATVTDTQYF.

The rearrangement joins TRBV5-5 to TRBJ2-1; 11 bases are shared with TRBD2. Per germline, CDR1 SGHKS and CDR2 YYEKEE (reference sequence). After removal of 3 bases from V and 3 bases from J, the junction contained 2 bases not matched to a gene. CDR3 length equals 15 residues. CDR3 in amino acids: CASSSLAGGYNEQFF. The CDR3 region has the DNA TGTGCCAGCAGCTCCCTAGCGGGGGGCTACAATGAGCAGTTCTTC.